This T cell receptor (beta chain) was recovered during a study of vaccination and CD4 T cells after COVID-19. Study in general: Median time from second vaccine dose to sampling was roughly 76 days (14 to 241).

Concerning this clonotype: Its cognate antigen is unknown.

The Oncomine TCR Beta short-read assay sequenced DNA from cultured CD4+ T cells. TCRdb analysed the PCR reads with MiXCR anew, one entry per CDR3 protein. The sample lists thousands of distinct CDR3 sequences, roughly 52% occurring once. Treatment denoted: approximately nine-day PBMC culture with coronavirus spike peptide pools or control peptides (ViraFEST assay). According to the study, CD4+ T cells from the unexposed donor were gathered ahead of the COVID-19 pandemic (2011-2018). CDR1 is MDHEN and CDR2 is SYDVKM in the germline V gene. This CDR3 has 15 amino acids. Between the trimmed V and J ends, which lost 2 bases and 7 bases, there was a span of 12 bases.

Source material: CD4+ T cells from blood, cultured in vitro. V is TRBV28 and J is TRBJ1-6, with a weak D call TRBD1 (5 bases). This clonotype originated in a human donor in good health. The CDR3 here is CASSLAGGANSPLHF. DNA of the CDR3: TGTGCCAGCAGTTTAGCTGGAGGGGCGAATTCACCCCTCCACTTT.